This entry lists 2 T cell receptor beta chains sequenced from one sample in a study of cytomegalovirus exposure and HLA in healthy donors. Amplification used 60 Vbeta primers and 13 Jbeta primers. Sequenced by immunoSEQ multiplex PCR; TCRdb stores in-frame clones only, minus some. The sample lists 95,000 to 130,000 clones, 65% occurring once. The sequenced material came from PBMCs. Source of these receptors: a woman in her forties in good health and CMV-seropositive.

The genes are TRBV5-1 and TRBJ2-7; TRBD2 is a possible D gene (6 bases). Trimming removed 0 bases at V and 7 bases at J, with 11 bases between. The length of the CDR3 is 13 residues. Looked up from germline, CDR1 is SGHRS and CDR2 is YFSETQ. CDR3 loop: CASSLVWGGEQYF. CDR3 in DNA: TGCGCCAGCAGCTTGGTTTGGGGAGGAGAGCAGTACTTC.

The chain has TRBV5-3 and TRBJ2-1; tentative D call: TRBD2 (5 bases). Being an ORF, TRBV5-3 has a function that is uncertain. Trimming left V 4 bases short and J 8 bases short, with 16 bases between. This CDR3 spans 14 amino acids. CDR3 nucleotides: TGTGCCAGAAGCCCTGGACTCCCGAGCTATGAGCAGTTCTTC. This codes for CARSPGLPSYEQFF.